This T cell receptor (beta chain) emerged from a study of vaccination effects on CD4 cells after COVID-19. Study-level information: Within the ViraFEST assay, antigen-specific CD4+ T cells underwent expansion with viral peptide pools prior to sequencing. Each participant was administered two doses of either the BNT162b2 or the mRNA-1273 vaccine. Findings of the study overall: The study enrolled few convalescent patients and sampled no early post-infection timepoints.

The table came from immunoSEQ multiplex PCR; TCRdb's copy has only in-frame clones and leaves some out. The sample includes over 45,000 clones, 50% to 70% of them seen just once. Worth noting for this clone: Its antigen is currently unknown.

After roughly 10 days in culture, the CD4+ T cells were isolated. The study found no prior SARS-CoV-2 infection in the vaccine recipients, who tested negative for nucleocapsid antibodies. V lost 2 bases to trimming and J lost 7 bases; unmatched junction nucleotides: 6. CDR3 length equals 15 residues. Germline V gene data show CDR1 as MNHEY and CDR2 as SMNVEV (reference sequence). This clonotype originated in a human donor who received a COVID-19 vaccine. The specimen was CD4+ T cells from PBMCs cultured without peptide, collected before COVID-19 vaccination. The V gene is TRBV27, the J gene TRBJ2-7; TRBD1 aligns across 12 bases. Here the CDR3 DNA reads TGTGCCAGCAGTTTAGGGACAGGGGGCGCGAGGGAGCAGTACTTC. Its translation: CASSLGTGGAREQYF.